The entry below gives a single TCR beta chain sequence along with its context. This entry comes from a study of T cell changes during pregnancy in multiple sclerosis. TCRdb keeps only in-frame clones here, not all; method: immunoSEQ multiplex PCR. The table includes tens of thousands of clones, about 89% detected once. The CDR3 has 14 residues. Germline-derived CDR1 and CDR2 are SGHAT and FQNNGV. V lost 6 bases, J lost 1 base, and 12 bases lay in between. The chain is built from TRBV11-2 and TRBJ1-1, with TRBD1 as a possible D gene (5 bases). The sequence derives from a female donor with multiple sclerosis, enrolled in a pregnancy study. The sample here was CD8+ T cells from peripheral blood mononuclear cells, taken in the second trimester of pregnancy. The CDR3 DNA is TGTGCCAGCAGTTACGGGGGGGAGAACACTGAAGCTTTCTTT. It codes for CASSYGGENTEAFF.